These 22 T cell receptor beta chains were all obtained from the same sample, sequenced in a study of blood T cell repertoires in COVID-19. The repertoire was sequenced with immunoSEQ multiplex PCR; TCRdb's copy has only in-frame clones and lacks some. Of 90,000 to 130,000 clones listed, 65% to 80% are singletons. Material: peripheral blood. The receptors were gathered from an older woman with acute or convalescent COVID-19.

The J gene is TRBJ2-1, the V gene TRBV10-3, with 7 bases lining up with TRBD1. The germline gives CDR1 ENHRY, CDR2 SYGVKD. V lost 1 base to trimming and J lost 7 bases; unmatched junction nucleotides: 10. This CDR3 contains 16 residues. Written as DNA, the CDR3 is TGTGCCATCAGTGAGTTTCGAGGGACAGTCCGGAATGAGCAGTTCTTC. Translating it yields CAISEFRGTVRNEQFF.

J is TRBJ1-6 and V is TRBV6-4, with D possibly being TRBD1 (6 bases). Germline V CDR1 and CDR2: MRHNA, SNTAGT. The length of the CDR3 is 18 residues. The germline V and J ends were trimmed by 3 bases and 3 bases, with 18 bases remaining between them. This CDR3 reads CASSERGGQSFYNSPLHF. The CDR3, as DNA: TGTGCCAGCAGTGAAAGAGGTGGACAGAGCTTCTATAATTCACCCCTCCACTTT.

The V and J genes are TRBV12-3 or TRBV12-4 and TRBJ1-1; D gene ambiguous. Deletions cut 1 base from V and 5 bases from J, with 8 bases between. This CDR3 is built from 13 residues. CDR3 region: CASSLERVTEAFF. The CDR3 coding sequence is TGTGCCAGCAGTTTAGAGCGGGTAACTGAAGCTTTCTTT.

V usage is TRBV11-2 and J usage is TRBJ2-7; perhaps TRBD2 as D (7 bases). Germline CDR1 reads SGHAT; CDR2 reads FQNNGV. V was trimmed by 0 bases and J by 4 bases, leaving 19 bases between them. The CDR3 has 17 residues. This CDR3 is CASSLDQRGALLYEQYF. In DNA, the CDR3 is TGTGCCAGCAGCTTAGATCAACGGGGGGCGCTTTTGTACGAGCAGTACTTC.

V and J are TRBV5-8 and TRBJ1-3, with D possibly TRBD1 on 6 matching bases. Trimming left V 4 bases short and J 2 bases short, with 13 bases between. Germline V gene sequence: CDR1 SGHTS, CDR2 YDEGEE. The length of the CDR3 is 15 residues. CDR3 sequence reads: CASSRGTRAGNTIYF. CDR3 nucleotide sequence: TGTGCCAGCAGCCGAGGGACAAGGGCTGGAAACACCATATATTTT.

The table lists this clone with many counts. V is TRBV19 and J is TRBJ2-1; D remains unclear. This CDR3 spans 16 amino acids. CDR1 is LNHDA and CDR2 is SQIVND in the germline V gene (reference sequence). V lost 7 bases to trimming and J lost 0 bases, with 16 bases between them. The CDR3 is CASKAGDASSYNEQFF. The CDR3 coding sequence is TGTGCCAGTAAGGCCGGAGACGCGAGCTCCTACAATGAGCAGTTCTTC.

This sequence joins TRBV11-2 and TRBJ2-7; 9 bases match TRBD1. The CDR3 runs 13 residues. Trimming cost V 5 bases and J 5 bases; bases outside gene matches: 4. The germline gives CDR1 SGHAT, CDR2 FQNNGV. The chain's CDR3 is CASSTGTGNEQYF. DNA for the CDR3: TGTGCCAGCAGCACCGGGACAGGGAACGAGCAGTACTTC.

The chain combines TRBV30 with TRBJ2-7, with TRBD1 identical over 7 bases. This CDR3 is built from 13 residues. With 7 bases clipped from V and 1 base from J, the junction kept 7 bases outside the gene matches. Germline CDR1 and CDR2: GTSNPN and SVGIG (reference sequence). The CDR3 sequence: CASTGTESYEQYF. DNA of the CDR3: TGTGCCTCTACCGGGACAGAGTCCTACGAGCAGTACTTC.

The rearrangement joins TRBV20-1 to TRBJ1-6; weak D call: TRBD1 (5 bases). Germline CDR1 reads DFQATT; CDR2 reads SNEGSKA (reference sequence). With 3 bases removed from V and 9 bases from J, the gap between germline ends came to 15 bases. The CDR3 contains 14 residues. The CDR3 reads CSASGRVSASPLHF. For the CDR3, the DNA is TGCAGTGCTAGTGGCAGGGTCAGCGCTTCACCCCTCCACTTT.

The CDR3 DNA follows: TGTGCCTGGAGTCAGTACCCAGAGACCCAGTACTTC. Translated: CAWSQYPETQYF. The chain recombines TRBV30 with TRBJ2-5; D not resolved. Per germline, CDR1 GTSNPN and CDR2 SVGIG (reference sequence). The CDR3 runs to 12 residues. Trimming stripped 2 bases from V and 4 bases from J, with 8 bases between. Full variable domain (remainder filled in from reference TRBV30 and TRBJ2-5): SQTIHQWPATLVQPVGSPLSLECTVEGTSNPNLYWYRQAAGRGLQLLFYSVGIGQISSEVPQNLSASRPQDRQFILSSKKLLLSDSGFYLCAWSQYPETQYFGPGTRLLVL.

This clone has only one observation. The J gene is TRBJ1-2, the V gene TRBV5-8, with a tentative D call TRBD1 (5 bases). This CDR3 spans 13 amino acids. The V gene's germline CDR1 is SGHTS and CDR2 YDEGEE. The V end was cut by 0 bases, the J end by 7 bases, with 10 bases between. CDR3 coding DNA: TGTGCCAGCAGCTTGGACGAGGGACTTGGCTACACCTTC. Encoded protein: CASSLDEGLGYTF.

The chain joins TRBV28 to TRBJ1-2, with 10 bases fitting TRBD1. CDR1 and CDR2 (germline): MDHEN, SYDVKM. Trimming took 5 bases from V and 6 from J; bases not matched to a gene: 6. This CDR3 has 14 amino acids. DNA for the CDR3: TGTGCCAGCAGTATCCAGACAGGGGGCCATGGCTACACCTTC. Amino acid sequence: CASSIQTGGHGYTF.

The chain joins TRBV10-3 to TRBJ2-3, with D perhaps TRBD1 (6 bases). The V gene's germline CDR1 is ENHRY and CDR2 SYGVKD. V was shortened by 11 bases and J by 2 bases, with 17 bases between the two germline ends. The CDR3 length is 14 residues. CDR3 in amino acids: CALSTAGDTDTQYF. The CDR3 DNA sequence: TGTGCCCTCTCAACGGCAGGGGACACAGATACGCAGTATTTT.

The rearrangement joins TRBV5-1 to TRBJ1-6; no definite D call. From germline, CDR1 is SGHRS and CDR2 YFSETQ. The CDR3 length is 13 residues. The germline V and J ends were trimmed by 0 bases and 9 bases, with 7 bases remaining between them. The CDR3 nucleotides are TGCGCCAGCAGCTTGGTAACCAGTTCACCCCTCCACTTT. Its translation: CASSLVTSSPLHF.

V usage is TRBV7-2 and J usage is TRBJ1-1; tentatively, D is TRBD1 (5 bases). Germline V gene sequence: CDR1 SGHTA, CDR2 FQGNSA. Trimming took 2 bases from V and 8 from J, leaving 18 bases between them. The CDR3 spans 15 residues. The DNA for the CDR3 is TGTGCCAGCAGCTTAAATCCGAGACAGATACGCGAAGCTTTCTTT. This translates into CASSLNPRQIREAFF.

The V and J genes are TRBV5-1 and TRBJ1-3; D is uncertain. CDR3 length: 13 amino acids. Germline V gene data show CDR1 as SGHRS and CDR2 as YFSETQ. V lost 1 base to trimming and J lost 5 bases, with 7 bases between them. CDR3 in DNA: TGCGCCAGCAGCTTGACAGAGAGAAACACCATATATTTT. It translates to CASSLTERNTIYF.

V is TRBV12-5 and J is TRBJ1-5; D may be TRBD1 (5 bases). CDR3 length equals 15 residues. The germline CDR1 and CDR2 sequences are LGHNT and FRNRAP. V was cut by 7 bases and J by 3 bases, with 16 bases left in between. This chain's CDR3 is CASARDRRSNQPQHF. The CDR3 bases are TGTGCTAGTGCCAGGGATCGAAGGTCCAATCAGCCCCAGCATTTT.

V is TRBV28 and J is TRBJ2-7; D is unresolved. Germline loops: CDR1 MDHEN, CDR2 SYDVKM. CDR3 length: 12 residues. V was trimmed by 3 bases and J by 6 bases, leaving 9 bases between them. The CDR3 here is CASSFLRREQYF. Here the CDR3 DNA reads TGTGCCAGCAGTTTTCTACGTCGCGAGCAGTACTTC.

This clone was recorded a few times. CDR3 loop: CASSGHSLAGGSEQYF. The CDR3 nucleotides are TGTGCCAGCAGTGGCCACTCACTAGCTGGGGGAAGCGAGCAGTACTTC. The chain carries TRBV9 and TRBJ2-7; tentatively, D is TRBD2 (6 bases). The germline V gene encodes CDR1 SGDLS and CDR2 YYNGEE. V shed 5 bases and J shed 6 bases, with 24 bases lying between them. The length of the CDR3 is 16 residues.

The rearrangement joins TRBV30 to TRBJ2-7; tentative D call: TRBD1 (5 bases). The CDR3 has 14 residues. The V end lost 2 bases, the J end lost 1 base, and 12 bases lay between the germline ends. Germline V lookup: CDR1 GTSNPN, CDR2 SVGIG (reference sequence). DNA of the CDR3: TGTGCCTGGAGTCCAACCCAGGGTTCCTACGAGCAGTACTTC. Its translation is CAWSPTQGSYEQYF.

This rearrangement joins TRBV12-3 or TRBV12-4 to TRBJ2-5, with D possibly TRBD1 on 5 matching bases. The V end was cut by 4 bases, the J end by 2 bases, with 8 bases between. The CDR3 consists of 13 residues. CDR3 region: CASSSSGQETQYF. The DNA of the CDR3 is TGTGCCAGCAGTTCCTCAGGGCAAGAGACCCAGTACTTC.

This chain uses TRBV18 with TRBJ1-1; 8 bases map to TRBD1. The V segment lost 4 bases and the J segment 2 bases; nucleotides outside the gene matches: 3. This CDR3 spans 14 amino acids. The germline gives CDR1 KGHSH, CDR2 LQKENI. Here the CDR3 reads CASSQTGVNTEAFF. CDR3 in DNA: TGTGCCAGCTCACAGACAGGGGTTAACACTGAAGCTTTCTTT.